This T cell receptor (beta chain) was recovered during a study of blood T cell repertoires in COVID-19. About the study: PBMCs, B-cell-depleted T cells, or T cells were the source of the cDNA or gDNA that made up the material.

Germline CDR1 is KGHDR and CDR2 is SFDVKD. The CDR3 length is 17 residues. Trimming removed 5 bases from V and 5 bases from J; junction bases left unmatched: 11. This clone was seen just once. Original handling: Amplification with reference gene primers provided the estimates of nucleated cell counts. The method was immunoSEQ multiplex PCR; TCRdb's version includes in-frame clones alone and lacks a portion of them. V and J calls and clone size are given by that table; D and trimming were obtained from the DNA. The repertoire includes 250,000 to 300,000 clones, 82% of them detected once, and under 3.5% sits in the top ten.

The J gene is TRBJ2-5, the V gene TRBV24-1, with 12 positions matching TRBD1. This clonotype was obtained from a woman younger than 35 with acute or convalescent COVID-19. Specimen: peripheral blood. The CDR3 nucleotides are TGTGCCACCAGTGCGGTAGCAGGGACAGGGGGCGAGGAGACCCAGTACTTC. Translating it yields CATSAVAGTGGEETQYF.